The rows below give T cell receptor beta chains drawn from one sample of a study of blood T cell repertoires in COVID-19. Measured with immunoSEQ multiplex PCR; TCRdb has only the in-frame clones, and not every one. The sample has about 250,000 clones, 82% seen once. The sequencing sample was made of peripheral blood. The receptors come from a woman aged 70-85 years with acute or convalescent COVID-19. Each CDR3 is given with its conserved first and last residue. The D gene is left open where the match is weak. Clone size is shown for a subset of rows, as once, few, many or a class of expanded clone.

TRBV5-1	NA	TRBD2	TRBJ2-5	TGCGCCAGCAGCTTGGACGGACTAGCACAAGAGTCCCAGTACTTC	CASSLDGLAQESQYF
TRBV5-4	once	TRBD2	TRBJ2-3	TGTGCCAGCAGCCCGGGAGGGGGGTACGCACCGACAGATACGCAGTATTTT	CASSPGGGYAPTDTQYF
TRBV9	NA	TRBD1	TRBJ2-7	TGTGCCAGCAGCGAGAACAGGGGCGAGCAGTACTTC	CASSENRGEQYF
TRBV7-8	NA	NA	TRBJ1-1	TGTGCCAGTGGAACCACAGGGTTAGGTACTGAAGCTTTCTTT	CASGTTGLGTEAFF
TRBV19	NA	NA	TRBJ1-5	TGTGCCAGTAGTACCATCGAGTTATTGGGCAATCAGCCCCAGCATTTT	CASSTIELLGNQPQHF
TRBV2	few	NA	TRBJ2-2	TGTGCCAGCAGCGGTACTAGCTCCCTAAACGCCGGGGAGCTGTTTTTT	CASSGTSSLNAGELFF
TRBV2	NA	TRBD1	TRBJ2-2	TGTGCCAGCAGTGGACAGGGGATGTATAACGGGGAGCTGTTTTTT	CASSGQGMYNGELFF
TRBV6-5	NA	NA	TRBJ1-6	TGTGCCAGCAGCCACTTGAGGAATTCACCCCTCCACTTT	CASSHLRNSPLHF
TRBV6-5	NA	NA	TRBJ1-2	TGTGCCAGCAGTCCTGGGGGGGCGAATGGCTATGGCTACACCTTC	CASSPGGANGYGYTF
TRBV6-2/TRBV6-3	NA	NA	TRBJ2-1	TGTGCCAGCAGTTACACGCGCGGGGGCTTCTCCTACAATGAGCAGTTCTTC	CASSYTRGGFSYNEQFF
TRBV14	NA	NA	TRBJ1-2	TGTGCCAGCAGCCAGGGACTTTTACATGGCTACACCTTC	CASSQGLLHGYTF
TRBV19	NA	TRBD1	TRBJ1-3	TGTGCCAGTAGTATGGACAGGAGCCGCTCTGGAAACACCATATATTTT	CASSMDRSRSGNTIYF
TRBV7-2	NA	TRBD1	TRBJ1-1	TGTGCCAGCAGCCCGGGACAGGGAAGGACTGAAGCTTTCTTT	CASSPGQGRTEAFF
TRBV27	NA	NA	TRBJ1-5	TGTGCCAGCAGTTTAACCGGGGTGGGCCCCCAGCATTTT	CASSLTGVGPQHF
TRBV27	NA	NA	TRBJ1-2	TGTGCCAGCAGTTCTTCAGGGGCTGACTATGGCTACACCTTC	CASSSSGADYGYTF
TRBV6-1	NA	NA	TRBJ1-5	TGTGCCAGCAGTGAAGAAGCAGGCAGCAATCAGCCCCAGCATTTT	CASSEEAGSNQPQHF
TRBV2	NA	TRBD1	TRBJ1-3	TGTGCCAGCAGTGGACAGGGGGCGGCTGGAAACACCATATATTTT	CASSGQGAAGNTIYF
TRBV20-1	NA	NA	TRBJ1-2	TGCAGTGCTAGTGACAGCGCTAACTATGGCTACACCTTC	CSASDSANYGYTF
TRBV20-1	NA	NA	TRBJ2-1	TGCAGTGCGGCTAATAGAGGTGAGCAGTTCTTC	CSAANRGEQFF
TRBV24-1	NA	TRBD2	TRBJ2-1	TGTGCCACCAGTGACGAACTAGCGGGGGCCTTCAATGAGCAGTTCTTC	CATSDELAGAFNEQFF
TRBV9	NA	TRBD1	TRBJ1-3	TGTGCCAGCAGCGTGCGGGACAGGGCGGGAGGAAACACCATATATTTT	CASSVRDRAGGNTIYF
TRBV6-1	NA	NA	TRBJ2-4	TGTGCCAGCAGTGAAGTTGTAAATATAGCCAAAAACATTCAGTACTTC	CASSEVVNIAKNIQYF
TRBV5-1	NA	NA	TRBJ1-5	TGCGCCAGCAGCCCAGGGGAAAGAACCGATCAGCCCCAGCATTTT	CASSPGERTDQPQHF
TRBV10-3	many	TRBD1	TRBJ1-2	TGTGCCAGCGAGGCGGGACAGGGGAACTATGGCTACACCTTC	CASEAGQGNYGYTF
TRBV5-4	NA	TRBD1	TRBJ2-7	TGTGCCAGCAGCTTGGCGTATACAGGGGGAAGTTACGAGCAGTACTTC	CASSLAYTGGSYEQYF
TRBV6-6	NA	NA	TRBJ1-1	TGTGCCAGCAGCACAGGGTCCCACACTTCTGAAGCTTTCTTT	CASSTGSHTSEAFF
TRBV19	NA	TRBD1	TRBJ1-5	TGTGCCAGTAGGACCGGGACAGCTATACAGCCCCAGCATTTT	CASRTGTAIQPQHF
TRBV9	NA	NA	TRBJ1-3	TGTGCCAGCAGCGTAGTCGGAAGGGGTTCTGGAAACACCATATATTTT	CASSVVGRGSGNTIYF